These 10 T cell receptor beta chains originate from one sample sequenced in a study of cytomegalovirus exposure and HLA in healthy donors. PCR was performed using 60 Vbeta and 13 Jbeta primers. Clones were sequenced by immunoSEQ multiplex PCR, and TCRdb holds only the in-frame ones, with some missing. The table lists around 130,000 clones, around 67% of them singletons, with roughly 2.1% in the top ten. Input material: PBMCs. These receptors were collected from a woman aged 40 to 50 in good health and CMV-seropositive.

The rearrangement links TRBV19 to TRBJ2-5; 13 positions agree with TRBD2. Germline V gene data show CDR1 as LNHDA and CDR2 as SQIVND (reference sequence). This CDR3 region has 20 residues. V lost 4 bases and J lost 1; bases outside the gene matches: 15. CDR3 amino acids: CASSRWTSGRLGEGQETQYF. The CDR3 DNA sequence: TGTGCCAGTAGTAGATGGACTAGCGGGAGACTTGGAGAGGGCCAAGAGACCCAGTACTTC.

This chain joins TRBV4-1 and TRBJ2-7; D call uncertain. Germline-derived CDR1 and CDR2 are MGHRA and YSYEKL. Trimming cost V 0 bases and J 3 bases, with 6 bases left between them. CDR3 length equals 13 residues. The CDR3 region has the DNA TGCGCCAGCAGCCAAGAAATCCGCTACGAGCAGTACTTC. This gives the protein CASSQEIRYEQYF.

This chain connects TRBV9 to TRBJ1-1; possibly TRBD1 for D (5 bases). Per the germline V gene, CDR1 is SGDLS and CDR2 is YYNGEE. This CDR3 spans 16 amino acids. Trimming cost V 2 bases and J 5 bases, with 19 bases left between them. The CDR3 nucleotides are TGTGCCAGCAGCGTCGGACAAGGCCGGAGGGCGACTGAAGCTTTCTTT. As protein: CASSVGQGRRATEAFF.

This clone came up once. The chain joins TRBV10-3 to TRBJ1-3; TRBD1 matches at 7 bases. CDR3 length: 13 residues. The V segment lost 8 bases and the J segment 1 base; nucleotides outside the gene matches: 2. Germline CDR1 ENHRY, CDR2 SYGVKD. CDR3 sequence (DNA): TGTGCCATCGCAGGGGGGTCTGGAAACACCATATATTTT. Amino acid sequence: CAIAGGSGNTIYF.

The chain recombines TRBV2 with TRBJ2-6, with a tentative D call TRBD1 (5 bases). V was pared by 7 bases and J by 0 bases, with 22 bases between. The germline V gene has CDR1 SNHLY and CDR2 FYNNEI. The CDR3 has 19 amino acids. Here the CDR3 reads CASMNFGAAKSSGANVLTF. The DNA for the CDR3 is TGTGCCAGCATGAACTTTGGGGCAGCTAAATCCTCTGGGGCCAACGTCCTGACTTTC.

In DNA, the CDR3 is TGTGCCAGCAGACCTGACACAGGGAGATCACCCCTCCACTTT. Translation gives CASRPDTGRSPLHF. The rearrangement links TRBV25-1 to TRBJ1-6; tentatively, D is TRBD1 (6 bases). This CDR3 is built from 14 residues. V lost 6 bases, J lost 10 bases, and 16 bases lay in between. Germline V gene lookup returns CDR1 MGHDK and CDR2 SYGVNS.

There are a few counts of this clone. This rearrangement joins TRBV19 to TRBJ2-5; TRBD1 is a possible D gene (6 bases). Trimming took off 6 bases at V and 5 bases at J, with 25 bases between the two ends. The V gene's germline CDR1 is LNHDA and CDR2 SQIVND (reference sequence). The CDR3 contains 17 residues. The CDR3 region is CASSPGRGTSFRETQYF. The CDR3 DNA reads TGTGCCAGTAGCCCTGGCCGTGGGACATCTTTTCGGGAGACCCAGTACTTC.

Only one count was recorded for this clone. The chain recombines TRBV6-6 with TRBJ2-7; 7 nucleotides line up with TRBD2. CDR1 is MNHNY and CDR2 is SVGAGI in the germline V gene (reference sequence). The CDR3 is made up of 15 amino acids. V gave up 4 bases and J gave up 2 bases; unmatched junction bases: 8. CDR3 amino acids: CASSWGLTNPYEQYF. As DNA, the CDR3 is TGTGCCAGCAGTTGGGGACTAACAAACCCCTACGAGCAGTACTTC.

The chain employs TRBV5-1 and TRBJ2-5; D is possibly TRBD1 (6 bases). The germline V gene encodes CDR1 SGHRS and CDR2 YFSETQ. With 4 bases removed from V and 4 bases from J, the gap between germline ends came to 17 bases. The CDR3 consists of 15 residues. The CDR3 sequence: CASSLDPQGRETQYF. The CDR3 DNA follows: TGCGCCAGCAGCCTGGACCCACAGGGACGAGAGACCCAGTACTTC.

This clone turned up a few times. The sample contains more than one DNA sequence encoding this CDR3. V and J are TRBV14 and TRBJ2-7; TRBD1 matches at 9 bases. V lost 4 bases, J lost 0 bases, and 1 base stayed unmatched. Germline-derived CDR1 and CDR2 are SGHDN and FVKESK. The CDR3 has 14 residues. CDR3 coding DNA: TGTGCCAGCAGCCGGGACAGGGTCTCCTACGAGCAGTACTTC. It encodes CASSRDRVSYEQYF. Combining the CDR3 with reference TRBV14 and TRBJ2-7 gives the whole variable domain EAGVTQFPSHSVIEKGQTVTLRCDPISGHDNLYWYRRVMGKEIKFLLHFVKESKQDESGMPNNRFLAERTGGTYSTLKVQPAELEDSGVYFCASSRDRVSYEQYFGPGTRLTVT.